This T cell receptor (beta chain) was found in a study of blood T cells in healthy people across ages. Then a second PCR, running roughly 7 to 11 cycles, was carried out with a sample-barcoded 5' primer and a J-beta primer mix. TCRdb reprocessed the 5' RACE reads with MiXCR, giving one entry per CDR3 protein. Here the sample spans over 600,000 distinct CDR3 sequences, roughly three fifths being singletons. This CDR3 has 17 residues. The V segment lost 4 bases and the J segment 4 bases; nucleotides outside the gene matches: 16. Germline-derived CDR1 and CDR2 are SGHRS and YFSETQ. The TCR sequence derives from a man in his forties or fifties in good health. The chain combines TRBV5-1 with TRBJ1-2; 7 positions agree with TRBD1. Sequenced material: blood. For the CDR3, the DNA is TGCGCCAGCAGCGGAGACAGGGTCGGTGTCGGGTCCTATGGCTACACCTTC. It yields the protein CASSGDRVGVGSYGYTF.